The 26 T cell receptor beta chains below all came from one sample that was sequenced in a study of cytomegalovirus exposure and HLA in healthy donors. This PCR relied on a set of 60 Vbeta primers and 13 Jbeta primers. Sequenced by immunoSEQ multiplex PCR; TCRdb stores in-frame clones only, minus some. The data hold about 180,000 clones, with less than 90% observed a single time. The source material was PBMCs. These receptors were taken from a girl aged 10 to 17 in good health and CMV-seropositive.

J is TRBJ2-5 and V is TRBV7-2, with TRBD2 identical over 7 bases. The V gene's germline CDR1 is SGHTA and CDR2 FQGNSA. CDR3 length equals 15 residues. V lost 5 bases to trimming and J lost 7 bases; unmatched junction nucleotides: 13. CDR3 bases: TGTGCCAGCAGCGTCGCTCGCGGGAGCAAAGGGACCCAGTACTTC. Amino acids: CASSVARGSKGTQYF.

This chain uses TRBV27 with TRBJ2-2; a weak D match, TRBD1 (6 bases). This CDR3 spans 14 amino acids. Trimming shortened V by 7 bases and J by 2 bases, and 11 bases separated the two germline ends. Germline loops: CDR1 MNHEY, CDR2 SMNVEV (reference sequence). The CDR3 nucleotides are TGTGCCAGCACCCAGGACAGTAACACCGGGGAGCTGTTTTTT. It is translated as CASTQDSNTGELFF.

This CDR3 reads CASSVTGGEGGETQYF. DNA of the CDR3: TGTGCCAGCAGCGTAACAGGGGGCGAGGGGGGGGAGACCCAGTACTTC. V is TRBV7-2 and J is TRBJ2-5; 9 bases map to TRBD1. The junction had 12 bases not matched to a gene; V was cut back by 5 bases and J by 5 bases. This CDR3 is 16 amino acids long. Per the germline V gene, CDR1 is SGHTA and CDR2 is FQGNSA.

This chain joins TRBV7-8 and TRBJ2-3, with 8 positions matching TRBD2. In germline, CDR1 is SGHVS, CDR2 FQNEAQ. V lost 6 bases, J lost 2 bases, and 13 bases stayed unmatched. The CDR3 is 17 amino acids. As DNA, the CDR3 is TGTGCCAGCAGGGGCGGGAGGCGGTGGTGGGACACAGATACGCAGTATTTT. Its protein is CASRGGRRWWDTDTQYF.

The chain joins TRBV6-1 to TRBJ2-1, with D perhaps TRBD2 (6 bases). CDR1 MNHNS and CDR2 SASEGT come from the germline V gene. This CDR3 is built from 15 residues. With 8 bases removed from V and 6 bases from J, the gap between germline ends came to 20 bases. For the CDR3, the DNA is TGTGCCAGCGGATGGTATAGCGGACCACTCAATGAGCAGTTCTTC. Its protein product is CASGWYSGPLNEQFF.

The chain uses TRBV12-5 and TRBJ2-1; D is perhaps TRBD1 (5 bases). The CDR3 is 15 residues long. Trimming removed 1 base from V and 6 bases from J, with 13 bases in between. Germline-derived CDR1 and CDR2 are LGHNT and FRNRAP. The CDR3 is CASGLGSGPGNEQFF. CDR3 DNA sequence: TGTGCTAGTGGTTTGGGGTCAGGGCCGGGCAATGAGCAGTTCTTC.

The rearrangement links TRBV15 to TRBJ1-6; D unresolved. Germline V gene data show CDR1 as LNHNV and CDR2 as YYDKDF (reference sequence). The CDR3 consists of 13 residues. V shed 1 base and J shed 10 bases, with 8 bases lying between them. CDR3 loop: CATSRGEVSPLHF. The CDR3 bases are TGTGCCACCAGCAGAGGGGAGGTATCACCCCTCCACTTT.

The V call is TRBV5-8, the J call TRBJ2-1, with 8 bases lining up with TRBD2. The junction had 1 base not matched to a gene; V was cut back by 5 bases and J by 0 bases. Germline values: CDR1 SGHTS, CDR2 YDEGEE. CDR3 length: 14 residues. In nucleotides, the CDR3 is TGTGCCAGCAGGAGCGGGAGCTCCTACAATGAGCAGTTCTTC. This codes for CASRSGSSYNEQFF.

The chain joins TRBV5-1 to TRBJ2-7; 7 positions agree with TRBD1. Losses at the gene ends were 0 bases for V and 0 bases for J; bases not matched to a gene: 3. The germline gives CDR1 SGHRS, CDR2 YFSETQ. The CDR3 is 15 residues long. CDR3 nucleotides: TGCGCCAGCAGCTTGGCACAGGGGAGCTCCTACGAGCAGTACTTC. As protein: CASSLAQGSSYEQYF. Variable domain in full (rest from reference TRBV5-1 and TRBJ2-7): KAGVTQTPRYLIKTRGQQVTLSCSPISGHRSVSWYQQTPGQGLQFLFEYFSETQRNKGNFPGRFSGRQFSNSRSEMNVSTLELGDSALYLCASSLAQGSSYEQYFGPGTRLTVT.

The chain has TRBV10-3 and TRBJ2-5; 9 bases are shared with TRBD1. With 10 bases clipped from V and 9 bases from J, the junction kept 9 bases outside the gene matches. The CDR3 length is 12 residues. Germline CDR1 ENHRY, CDR2 SYGVKD. CDR3 in amino acids: CATGQGTPAQYF. CDR3 in DNA: TGTGCCACCGGACAGGGGACTCCAGCCCAGTACTTC.

The table lists this clone with a count of one. The rearrangement joins TRBV19 to TRBJ2-5; 10 bases match TRBD2. Per the germline V gene, CDR1 is LNHDA and CDR2 is SQIVND (reference sequence). After removal of 4 bases from V and 1 base from J, the junction contained 6 bases not matched to a gene. The CDR3 is made up of 16 amino acids. Here the CDR3 reads CASSRRSGRAQETQYF. In nucleotides, the CDR3 is TGTGCCAGTAGTAGAAGGAGCGGGAGGGCCCAAGAGACCCAGTACTTC.

The chain links TRBV6-5 to TRBJ1-2, with D perhaps TRBD1 (5 bases). V shed 5 bases and J shed 0 bases, with 13 bases lying between them. This CDR3 region has 15 residues. Per germline, CDR1 MNHEY and CDR2 SVGAGI. The CDR3 nucleotides are TGTGCCAGCAGTAAAACCTACAGGACTAACTATGGCTACACCTTC. It encodes CASSKTYRTNYGYTF.

The chain links TRBV2 to TRBJ1-4, with D uncertain. With 7 bases removed from V and 8 bases from J, the gap between germline ends came to 20 bases. CDR3 length: 15 residues. CDR1 SNHLY and CDR2 FYNNEI come from the germline V gene. The CDR3 coding sequence is TGTGCCAGCACCTTCAAGGACCCTCTAGCGGAAAAACTGTTTTTT. Translating gives CASTFKDPLAEKLFF.

The chain is built from TRBV5-4 and TRBJ2-1, with TRBD2 matching over 14 bases. Germline-derived CDR1 and CDR2 are SGHNT and YYREEE (reference sequence). The CDR3 length is 17 residues. The V gene end was trimmed by 6 bases and the J gene end by 10 bases; junction bases not matched to a gene: 15. The CDR3 DNA reads as TGTGCCAGCACCCCTGGAGGGACTAGCGGGAGATTCGGGGAGCAGTTCTTC. Its protein is CASTPGGTSGRFGEQFF.

The chain joins TRBV28 to TRBJ2-1; TRBD1 aligns across 7 bases. The junction had 4 bases not matched to a gene; V was cut back by 3 bases and J by 14 bases. Germline CDR1 is MDHEN and CDR2 is SYDVKM. The CDR3 runs 11 residues. The chain's CDR3 is CASSFIGGEFF. The DNA for the CDR3 is TGTGCCAGCAGTTTCATAGGGGGCGAGTTCTTC.

The rearrangement links TRBV5-5 to TRBJ2-3, with D possibly matching TRBD2 (6 bases). Germline CDR1 and CDR2: SGHKS and YYEKEE (reference sequence). This CDR3 is 17 amino acids long. Trimming shortened V by 1 base and J by 0 bases, and 15 bases separated the two germline ends. CDR3 region: CASSLYPGSGSTDTQYF. CDR3 DNA: TGTGCCAGCAGCTTGTATCCCGGCAGCGGGAGCACAGATACGCAGTATTTT.

CDR3 nucleotide sequence: TGTGCCACCAGCAGAGATTTCGCGGGATATGCTGGGGCCAACGTCCTGACTTTC. This encodes CATSRDFAGYAGANVLTF. This chain connects TRBV15 to TRBJ2-6; TRBD2 is a possible D gene (6 bases). Germline V gives CDR1 LNHNV, CDR2 YYDKDF (reference sequence). Trimming shortened V by 0 bases and J by 2 bases, and 14 bases separated the two germline ends. The CDR3 sequence is 18 residues long.

The chain recombines TRBV29-1 with TRBJ2-3, with D maybe TRBD2 (5 bases). This CDR3 is built from 14 residues. V gave up 3 bases and J gave up 2 bases, with 12 bases separating them. Per the germline V gene, CDR1 is SQVTM and CDR2 is ANQGSEA. The DNA of the CDR3 is TGCAGCGTTGATGCGGGTCTCGCCACAGATACGCAGTATTTT. It is translated as CSVDAGLATDTQYF.

The genes are TRBV10-2 and TRBJ2-1; D is possibly TRBD2 (5 bases). V was trimmed by 3 bases and J by 3 bases, leaving 6 bases between them. The CDR3 has 13 amino acids. CDR1 WSHSY and CDR2 SAAADI come from the germline V gene. The CDR3 region has the DNA TGCGCCAGCAGTGACGACTACTACAATGAGCAGTTCTTC. It is translated as CASSDDYYNEQFF.

The V gene is TRBV27, the J gene TRBJ2-7; 8 bases are shared with TRBD2. CDR1 and CDR2 (germline): MNHEY, SMNVEV (reference sequence). J was trimmed by 9 bases and V by 3 bases; bases with no gene match: 13. This CDR3 is 15 amino acids long. The CDR3 reads CASSLNALGTSVQYF. CDR3 coding DNA: TGTGCCAGCAGTTTGAATGCTCTTGGGACTAGTGTGCAGTACTTC.

This chain uses TRBV21-1 with TRBJ1-2. TRBV21-1 is flagged as a pseudogene. The CDR3 has 15 amino acids. CDR3 loop: CASSKVEGANYGYTF. CDR3 DNA: TGTGCCAGCAGCAAAGTGGAGGGTGCTAACTATGGCTACACCTTC.

This sequence joins TRBV7-6 and TRBJ2-7; a possible D gene is TRBD1 (6 bases). The CDR3 consists of 13 residues. Per the germline V gene, CDR1 is SGHVS and CDR2 is FNYEAQ. V lost 5 bases, J lost 3 bases, and 11 bases lay in between. This chain's CDR3 is CASSPGTSYEQYF. The CDR3 DNA reads as TGTGCCAGCAGCCCGGGGACAAGCTACGAGCAGTACTTC.

The chain joins TRBV2 to TRBJ2-5; 7 bases fit TRBD2. The CDR3 sequence is 13 residues long. Looked up from germline, CDR1 is SNHLY and CDR2 is FYNNEI. V lost 3 bases, J lost 14 bases, and 12 bases stayed unmatched. This CDR3 reads CASSDLADIGRYF. The CDR3 DNA follows: TGTGCCAGCAGTGACCTAGCGGATATCGGGCGATACTTC.

This clone turned up a few times. This chain joins TRBV5-1 and TRBJ2-1, with 7 nucleotides matching TRBD2. CDR1 and CDR2 from the germline V gene are SGHRS and YFSETQ. This CDR3 has 16 residues. Trimming cost V 0 bases and J 0 bases; bases outside gene matches: 3. The DNA of the CDR3 is TGCGCCAGCAGCTTGGGTGGCGGGAGCTCCTACAATGAGCAGTTCTTC. It yields the protein CASSLGGGSSYNEQFF.

This clone was seen once. The rearrangement joins TRBV19 to TRBJ1-1, with TRBD1 as a possible D gene (6 bases). This CDR3 is built from 14 residues. From germline, CDR1 is LNHDA and CDR2 SQIVND (reference sequence). Between the trimmed V and J ends, which lost 5 bases and 1 base, there was a span of 11 bases. CDR3 amino acids: CASSSGQTNTEAFF. CDR3 nucleotides: TGTGCCAGTAGTTCAGGACAGACGAACACTGAAGCTTTCTTT.

This clone was seen more than once but under ten times. The chain has TRBV5-6 and TRBJ1-4; D remains unclear. Per the germline V gene, CDR1 is SGHDT and CDR2 is YYEEEE. CDR3 length: 15 amino acids. V lost 1 base to trimming and J lost 8 bases, with 15 bases between them. The DNA for the CDR3 is TGTGCCAGCAGCTTGATGGGCTTGTTGGAAGAAAAACTGTTTTTT. This gives the protein CASSLMGLLEEKLFF.